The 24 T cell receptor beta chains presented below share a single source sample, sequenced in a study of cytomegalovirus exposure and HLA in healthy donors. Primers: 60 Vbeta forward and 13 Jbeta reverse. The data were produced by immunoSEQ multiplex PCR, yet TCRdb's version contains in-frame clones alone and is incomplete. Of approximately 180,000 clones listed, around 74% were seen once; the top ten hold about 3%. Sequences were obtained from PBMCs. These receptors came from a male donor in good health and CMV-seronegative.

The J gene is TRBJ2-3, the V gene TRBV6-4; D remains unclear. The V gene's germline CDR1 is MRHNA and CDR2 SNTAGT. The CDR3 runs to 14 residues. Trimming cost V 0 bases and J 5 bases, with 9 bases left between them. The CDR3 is CASSDSSRGDTQYF. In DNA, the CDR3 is TGTGCCAGCAGTGACTCGAGTCGCGGAGATACGCAGTATTTT.

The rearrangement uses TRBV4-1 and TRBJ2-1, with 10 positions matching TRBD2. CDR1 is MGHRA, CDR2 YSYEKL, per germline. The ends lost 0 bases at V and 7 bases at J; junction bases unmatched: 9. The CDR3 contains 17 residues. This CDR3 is CASSQDLEATSGNEQFF. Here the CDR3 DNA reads TGCGCCAGCAGCCAAGATCTTGAGGCGACTAGCGGGAATGAGCAGTTCTTC.

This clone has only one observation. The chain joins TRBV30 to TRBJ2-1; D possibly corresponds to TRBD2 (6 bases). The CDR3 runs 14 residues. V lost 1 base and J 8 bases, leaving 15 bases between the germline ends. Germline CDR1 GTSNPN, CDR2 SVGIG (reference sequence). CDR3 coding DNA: TGTGCCTGGAGTGGTGGGGGAGGTATCGATGAGCAGTTCTTC. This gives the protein CAWSGGGGIDEQFF.

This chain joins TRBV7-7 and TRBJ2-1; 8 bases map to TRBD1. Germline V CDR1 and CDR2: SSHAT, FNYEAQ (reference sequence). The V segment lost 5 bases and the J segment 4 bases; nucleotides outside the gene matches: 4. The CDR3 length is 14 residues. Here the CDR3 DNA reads TGTGCCAGCAGCAAGACAGGGGAGTACAATGAGCAGTTCTTC. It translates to CASSKTGEYNEQFF.

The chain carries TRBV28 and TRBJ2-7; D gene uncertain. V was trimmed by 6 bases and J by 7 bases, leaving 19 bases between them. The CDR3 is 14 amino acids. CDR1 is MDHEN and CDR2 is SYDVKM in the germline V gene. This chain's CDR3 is CASSRPLVANEQYF. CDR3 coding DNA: TGTGCCAGCAGCCGACCTTTGGTAGCTAATGAGCAGTACTTC.

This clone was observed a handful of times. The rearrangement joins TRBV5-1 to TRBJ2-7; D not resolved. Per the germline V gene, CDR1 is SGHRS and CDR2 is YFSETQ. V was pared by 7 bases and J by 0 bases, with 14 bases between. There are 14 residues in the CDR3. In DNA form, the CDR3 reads TGCGCCAGCTCAACCGGGTCCTCCTCCTACGAGCAGTACTTC. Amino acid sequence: CASSTGSSSYEQYF.

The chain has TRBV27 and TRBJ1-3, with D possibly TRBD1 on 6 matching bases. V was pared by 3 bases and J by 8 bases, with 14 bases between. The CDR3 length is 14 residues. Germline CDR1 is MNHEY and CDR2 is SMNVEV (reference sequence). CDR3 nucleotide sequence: TGTGCCAGCAGTTTCAGGGGTCCTGAGGACACCATATATTTT. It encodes CASSFRGPEDTIYF.

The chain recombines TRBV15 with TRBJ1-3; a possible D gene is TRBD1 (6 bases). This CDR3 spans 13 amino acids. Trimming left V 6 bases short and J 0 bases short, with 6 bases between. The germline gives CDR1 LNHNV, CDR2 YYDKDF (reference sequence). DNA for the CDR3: TGTGCCACCAGGGACAGCTCTGGAAACACCATATATTTT. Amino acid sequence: CATRDSSGNTIYF.

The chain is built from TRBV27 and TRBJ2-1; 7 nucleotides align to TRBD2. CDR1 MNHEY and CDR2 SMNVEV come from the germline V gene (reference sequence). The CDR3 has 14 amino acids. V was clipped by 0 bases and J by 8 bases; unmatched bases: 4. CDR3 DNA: TGTGCCAGCAGTTTATCCAGCGGGGCTGATGAGCAGTTCTTC. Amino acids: CASSLSSGADEQFF.

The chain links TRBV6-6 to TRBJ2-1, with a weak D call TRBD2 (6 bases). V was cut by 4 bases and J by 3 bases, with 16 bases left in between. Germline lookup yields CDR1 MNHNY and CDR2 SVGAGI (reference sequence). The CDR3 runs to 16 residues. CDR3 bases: TGTGCCAGCAGTTCCCATCTTGGCGGGGACTACAATGAGCAGTTCTTC. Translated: CASSSHLGGDYNEQFF.

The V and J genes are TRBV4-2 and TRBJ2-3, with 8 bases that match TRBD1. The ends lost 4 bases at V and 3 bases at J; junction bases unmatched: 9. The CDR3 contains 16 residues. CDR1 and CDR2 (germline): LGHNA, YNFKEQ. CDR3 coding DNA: TGTGCCAGCAGCCCCCGACAGGGGCAACAGACAGATACGCAGTATTTT. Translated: CASSPRQGQQTDTQYF.

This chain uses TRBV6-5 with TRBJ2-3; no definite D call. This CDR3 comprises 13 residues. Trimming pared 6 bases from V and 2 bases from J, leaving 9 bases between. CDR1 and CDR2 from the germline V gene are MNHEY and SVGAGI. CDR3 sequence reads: CASRRVITDTQYF. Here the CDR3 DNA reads TGTGCCAGCAGACGGGTTATCACAGATACGCAGTATTTT.

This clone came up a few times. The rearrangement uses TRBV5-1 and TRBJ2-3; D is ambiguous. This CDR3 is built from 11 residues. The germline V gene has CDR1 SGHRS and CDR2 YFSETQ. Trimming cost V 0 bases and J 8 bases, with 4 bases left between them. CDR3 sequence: CASSLAGTQYF. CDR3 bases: TGCGCCAGCAGCTTGGCGGGTACGCAGTATTTT.

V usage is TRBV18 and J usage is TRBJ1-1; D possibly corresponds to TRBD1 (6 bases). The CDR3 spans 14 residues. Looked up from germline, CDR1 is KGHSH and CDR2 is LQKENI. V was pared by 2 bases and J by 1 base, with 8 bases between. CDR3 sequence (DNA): TGTGCCAGCTCACCAGACAGGAGGAACACTGAAGCTTTCTTT. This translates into CASSPDRRNTEAFF. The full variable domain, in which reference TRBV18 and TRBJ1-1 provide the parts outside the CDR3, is NAGVMQNPRHLVRRRGQEARLRCSPMKGHSHVYWYRQLPEEGLKFMVYLQKENIIDESGMPKERFSAEFPKEGPSILRIQQVVRGDSAAYFCASSPDRRNTEAFFGQGTRLTVV.

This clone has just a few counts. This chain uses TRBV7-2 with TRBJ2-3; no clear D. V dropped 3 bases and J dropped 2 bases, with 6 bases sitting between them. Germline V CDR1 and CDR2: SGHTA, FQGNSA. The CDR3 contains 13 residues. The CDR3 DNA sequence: TGTGCCAGCAGCTTTACCTACACAGATACGCAGTATTTT. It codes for CASSFTYTDTQYF.

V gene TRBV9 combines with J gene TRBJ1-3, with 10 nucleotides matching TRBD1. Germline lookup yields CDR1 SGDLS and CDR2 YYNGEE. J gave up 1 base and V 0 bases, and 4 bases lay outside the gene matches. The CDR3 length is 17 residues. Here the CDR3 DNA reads TGTGCCAGCAGCGTAGTGGGGACAGGGGCATCTGGAAACACCATATATTTT. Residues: CASSVVGTGASGNTIYF.

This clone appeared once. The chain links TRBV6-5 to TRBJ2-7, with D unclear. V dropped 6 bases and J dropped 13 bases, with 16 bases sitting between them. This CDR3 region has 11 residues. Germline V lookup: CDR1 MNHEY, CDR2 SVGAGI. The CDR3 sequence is CASRSETTSYF. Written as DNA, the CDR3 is TGTGCCAGCAGATCCGAGACAACCTCTTACTTC.

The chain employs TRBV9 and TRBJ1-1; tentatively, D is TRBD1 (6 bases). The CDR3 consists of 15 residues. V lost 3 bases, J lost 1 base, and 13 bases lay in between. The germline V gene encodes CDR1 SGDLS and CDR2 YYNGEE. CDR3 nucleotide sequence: TGTGCCAGCAGCGGAGGGGGGGGCGGGAACACTGAAGCTTTCTTT. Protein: CASSGGGGGNTEAFF.

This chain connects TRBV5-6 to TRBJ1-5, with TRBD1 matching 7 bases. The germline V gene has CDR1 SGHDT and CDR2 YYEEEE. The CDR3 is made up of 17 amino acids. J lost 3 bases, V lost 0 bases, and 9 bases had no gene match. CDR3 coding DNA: TGTGCCAGCAGCTTGGCTGTCGACAGGGAGTACAATCAGCCCCAGCATTTT. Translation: CASSLAVDREYNQPQHF.

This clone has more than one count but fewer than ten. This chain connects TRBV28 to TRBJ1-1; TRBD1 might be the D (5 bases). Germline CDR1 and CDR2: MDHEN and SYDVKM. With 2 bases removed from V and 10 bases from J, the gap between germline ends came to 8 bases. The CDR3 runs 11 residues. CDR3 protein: CASSLRGGAFF. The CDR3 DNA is TGTGCCAGCAGTTTAAGGGGTGGAGCTTTCTTT. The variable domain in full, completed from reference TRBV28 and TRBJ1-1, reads DVKVTQSSRYLVKRTGEKVFLECVQDMDHENMFWYRQDPGLGLRLIYFSYDVKMKEKGDIPEGYSVSREKKERFSLILESASTNQTSMYLCASSLRGGAFFGQGTRLTVV.

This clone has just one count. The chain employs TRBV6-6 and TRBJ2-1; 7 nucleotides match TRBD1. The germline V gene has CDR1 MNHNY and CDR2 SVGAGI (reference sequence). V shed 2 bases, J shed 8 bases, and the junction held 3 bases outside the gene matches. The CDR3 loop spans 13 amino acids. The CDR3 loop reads CASSYRGRDEQFF. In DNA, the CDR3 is TGTGCCAGCAGTTACAGGGGGCGGGATGAGCAGTTCTTC.

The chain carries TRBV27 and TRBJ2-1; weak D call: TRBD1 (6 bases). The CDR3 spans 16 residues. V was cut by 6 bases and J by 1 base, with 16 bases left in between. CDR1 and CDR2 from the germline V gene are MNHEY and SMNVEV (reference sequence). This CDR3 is CASSRGSPVSYNEQFF. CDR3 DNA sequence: TGTGCCAGCAGCAGGGGCTCCCCGGTTTCCTACAATGAGCAGTTCTTC.

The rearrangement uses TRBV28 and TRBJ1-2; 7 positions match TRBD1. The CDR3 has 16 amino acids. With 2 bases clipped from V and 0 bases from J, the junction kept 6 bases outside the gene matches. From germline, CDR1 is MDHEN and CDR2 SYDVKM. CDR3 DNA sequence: TGTGCCAGCAGTTTAGAGGGGGCCGCATCTAACTATGGCTACACCTTC. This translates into CASSLEGAASNYGYTF.

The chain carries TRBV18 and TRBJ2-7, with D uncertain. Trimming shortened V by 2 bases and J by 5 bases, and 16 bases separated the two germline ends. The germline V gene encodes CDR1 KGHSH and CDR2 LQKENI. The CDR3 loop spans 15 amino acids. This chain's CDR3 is CASSPFLRREHEQYF. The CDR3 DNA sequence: TGTGCCAGCTCACCATTTCTTCGGAGAGAGCACGAGCAGTACTTC.